This passage covers 18 T cell receptor beta chains from one sample sequenced in a study of shared clonotypes between healthy human individuals. The repertoire was sequenced with immunoSEQ multiplex PCR; TCRdb's copy has only in-frame clones and lacks some. Of hundreds of thousands of clones in the sample, around 97% were seen once. Input material: naive CD4+ T cells sorted from blood. The subset was: CD45RA+ positively selected. The receptors stem from a woman between 25 and 40 years old in good health.

V usage is TRBV7-8 and J usage is TRBJ2-1; 7 bases map to TRBD2. CDR1 and CDR2 (germline): SGHVS, FQNEAQ. CDR3 length: 15 amino acids. Germline trimming cut 4 bases from V and 3 bases from J; bases unmatched to any gene: 6. CDR3 sequence reads: CASSWLADYYNEQFF. CDR3 nucleotide sequence: TGTGCCAGCAGCTGGCTAGCGGATTACTACAATGAGCAGTTCTTC.

This clone was observed once. The chain couples TRBV10-3 to TRBJ2-7; perhaps TRBD1 as D (6 bases). Trimming removed 2 bases at V and 4 bases at J, with 12 bases between. The CDR3 extends over 14 amino acids. Looked up from germline, CDR1 is ENHRY and CDR2 is SYGVKD. As DNA, the CDR3 is TGTGCCATCAGTGAGCCGGACAGTCAATACGAGCAGTACTTC. Translated: CAISEPDSQYEQYF.

The gene calls are TRBV5-1 and TRBJ1-1, with no clear D. Germline V lookup: CDR1 SGHRS, CDR2 YFSETQ. The length of the CDR3 is 13 residues. The V end was cut by 5 bases, the J end by 1 base, with 9 bases between. CDR3: CASRIAGNTEAFF. CDR3 bases: TGCGCCAGCAGGATCGCGGGGAACACTGAAGCTTTCTTT.

The V and J genes are TRBV7-9 and TRBJ1-4, with TRBD1 matching over 7 bases. This CDR3 has 14 amino acids. V was clipped by 4 bases and J by 7 bases; unmatched bases: 6. The germline V gene has CDR1 SEHNR and CDR2 FQNEAQ (reference sequence). The CDR3 DNA is TGTGCCAGCAGCTCCGTGGCAGGGGGTGAAAAACTGTTTTTT. Protein product: CASSSVAGGEKLFF.

The chain couples TRBV28 to TRBJ2-5; D may match TRBD1 or TRBD2 (5 bases each). The V gene's germline CDR1 is MDHEN and CDR2 SYDVKM. This CDR3 is 14 amino acids long. V was trimmed by 5 bases and J by 0 bases, leaving 10 bases between them. The CDR3 region has the DNA TGTGCCAGCAGTCCCGGGGCCTACCAAGAGACCCAGTACTTC. Its translation is CASSPGAYQETQYF.

The V call is TRBV5-8, the J call TRBJ1-1; 8 nucleotides line up with TRBD1. The CDR3 has 13 amino acids. In germline, CDR1 is SGHTS, CDR2 YDEGEE. With V trimmed by 3 bases and J by 5 bases, 3 bases remained unmatched. The CDR3: CASSSRQGTEAFF. CDR3 bases: TGTGCCAGCAGCTCCAGACAGGGGACTGAAGCTTTCTTT.

The count of this clone is one. The chain couples TRBV28 to TRBJ1-5, with TRBD1 as a possible D gene (6 bases). The germline V gene has CDR1 MDHEN and CDR2 SYDVKM. The CDR3 extends over 15 amino acids. Deletions cut 5 bases from V and 3 bases from J, with 14 bases between. This CDR3 is CASSPGGRNNQPQHF. The CDR3 coding sequence is TGTGCCAGCAGTCCCGGGGGCAGGAACAATCAGCCCCAGCATTTT.

J is TRBJ2-3 and V is TRBV6-5, with D possibly TRBD1 on 5 matching bases. The length of the CDR3 is 16 residues. Germline CDR1 and CDR2: MNHEY and SVGAGI. Trimming took off 0 bases at V and 4 bases at J, with 14 bases between the two ends. This CDR3 is CASSYSGAVGSDTQYF. Written as DNA, the CDR3 is TGTGCCAGCAGTTACTCAGGGGCGGTTGGATCAGATACGCAGTATTTT.

The J gene is TRBJ2-5, the V gene TRBV7-2; D uncertain. The J call is in doubt because the DNA end fits TRBJ2-7 better. Looked up from germline, CDR1 is SGHTA and CDR2 is FQGNSA. There are 13 residues in the CDR3. In DNA, the CDR3 is TGTGCCAGCAGCTACGAGAGGCGGAACGAGCAGTACTTC. Translating it yields CASSYERRNEQYF.

A word on this clone: Other nucleotide sequences from this sample produce the same CDR3. The chain uses TRBV15 and TRBJ2-7, with TRBD2 as a possible D gene (6 bases). CDR1 and CDR2 (germline): LNHNV, YYDKDF (reference sequence). V lost 0 bases and J lost 4, with 10 bases in between. CDR3 length: 14 residues. The CDR3 DNA reads as TGTGCCACCAGCAGAGAAGGAGGGATATACGAGCAGTACTTC. Amino acid sequence: CATSREGGIYEQYF. Combining the CDR3 with reference TRBV15 and TRBJ2-7 gives the whole variable domain DAMVIQNPRYQVTQFGKPVTLSCSQTLNHNVMYWYQQKSSQAPKLLFHYYDKDFNNEADTPDNFQSRRPNTSFCFLDIRSPGLGDTAMYLCATSREGGIYEQYFGPGTRLTVT.

The chain recombines TRBV11-3 with TRBJ2-1, with a possible D match to TRBD1 (5 bases). Germline lookup yields CDR1 SGHNT and CDR2 YENEEA. This CDR3 contains 17 residues. Trimming stripped 1 base from V and 0 bases from J, with 13 bases between. The CDR3 sequence: CASSLGGRAFSYNEQFF. CDR3 bases: TGTGCCAGCAGCTTAGGGGGCCGAGCGTTCTCCTACAATGAGCAGTTCTTC.

The chain uses TRBV4-2 and TRBJ1-4, with TRBD1 matching over 8 bases. Germline CDR1 reads LGHNA; CDR2 reads YNFKEQ. Germline trimming cut 3 bases from V and 4 bases from J; bases unmatched to any gene: 7. The CDR3 totals 16 residues. The CDR3 is CASSHPDRGNNEKLFF. CDR3 sequence (DNA): TGTGCCAGCAGCCATCCTGACAGGGGTAATAATGAAAAACTGTTTTTT.

The rearrangement links TRBV6-6 to TRBJ1-2; 9 nucleotides match TRBD1. The V gene's germline CDR1 is MNHNY and CDR2 SVGAGI (reference sequence). The CDR3 totals 13 residues. V dropped 2 bases and J dropped 8; count of bases not matched to a gene: 3. The CDR3 bases are TGTGCCAGCAGTTACGGGGACAGGGCGGGCTACACCTTC. Residues: CASSYGDRAGYTF.

This rearrangement joins TRBV2 to TRBJ1-2; 9 bases align to TRBD1. CDR1 is SNHLY, CDR2 FYNNEI, per germline. The CDR3 has 14 amino acids. J gave up 4 bases and V 4 bases, and 4 bases lay outside the gene matches. In DNA, the CDR3 is TGTGCCAGCAGTGCCGGGACAGGGTCCTATGGCTACACCTTC. Translating gives CASSAGTGSYGYTF. The full variable domain, with the rest looked up from reference TRBV2 and TRBJ1-2, is EPEVTQTPSHQVTQMGQEVILRCVPISNHLYFYWYRQILGQKVEFLVSFYNNEISEKSEIFDDQFSVERPDGSNFTLKIRSTKLEDSAMYFCASSAGTGSYGYTFGSGTRLTVV.

The chain recombines TRBV15 with TRBJ2-2; the match to TRBD2 covers 8 bases. The germline V gene has CDR1 LNHNV and CDR2 YYDKDF (reference sequence). The CDR3 is made up of 17 amino acids. The J segment lost 3 bases and the V segment lost 2 bases, leaving 8 bases of the junction unmatched. CDR3 DNA sequence: TGTGCCACCAGCAGACGATCAAGCGGGAGTGACACCGGGGAGCTGTTTTTT. As protein: CATSRRSSGSDTGELFF.

The genes are TRBV10-3 and TRBJ2-4; tentatively, D is TRBD2 (6 bases). Looked up from germline, CDR1 is ENHRY and CDR2 is SYGVKD. The ends were cut back, 10 bases at V and 3 bases at J, with 19 bases in the middle. This CDR3 has 15 residues. CDR3 sequence: CATARGGKGKNIQYF. In DNA form, the CDR3 reads TGTGCCACCGCGCGGGGCGGTAAGGGCAAAAACATTCAGTACTTC.

The V and J genes are TRBV15 and TRBJ1-5; 10 bases map to TRBD1. V lost 0 bases, J lost 2 bases, and 4 bases stayed unmatched. Germline V gene data show CDR1 as LNHNV and CDR2 as YYDKDF (reference sequence). CDR3 length equals 17 residues. This CDR3 is CATSRDGTGVGNQPQHF. DNA of the CDR3: TGTGCCACCAGCAGAGATGGGACAGGGGTTGGCAATCAGCCCCAGCATTTT.

In its sample, this clone was seen once. The chain recombines TRBV27 with TRBJ1-1, with TRBD1 matching 7 bases. The J segment lost 0 bases and the V segment lost 2 bases, leaving 6 bases of the junction unmatched. Germline values: CDR1 MNHEY, CDR2 SMNVEV (reference sequence). There are 16 residues in the CDR3. The CDR3: CASSLNLGQVNTEAFF. The CDR3 DNA follows: TGTGCCAGCAGTTTAAACTTAGGACAGGTGAACACTGAAGCTTTCTTT.